Many counts were recorded for the clone carrying this T cell receptor (beta chain). The record originates from a study of HIV-infected patients and healthy controls. From germline, CDR1 is DFQATT and CDR2 SNEGSKA (reference sequence). V gave up 2 bases and J gave up 1 base, with 11 bases separating them. This CDR3 comprises 14 residues. 500 ng RNA was reverse transcribed with alpha and beta constant-region primers. Alpha and beta chain libraries were made separately by chain-specific third strand synthesis with multiplexing indices. Each CDR3 protein gets one entry after TCRdb re-called the 5' RACE reads with MiXCR. The data show roughly 9,800 distinct CDR3 sequences, approximately 6% seen once. Antiretroviral therapy had run roughly three months, about 14 weeks, before follow-up blood collection. All unsorted peripheral T cells were captured because whole blood was used without fractionation.

This TCR was sampled from an adult with HIV infection. The donor label of this sample is uncertain. This chain joins TRBV20-1 and TRBJ1-2; D call uncertain. The specimen was blood, collected during antiretroviral therapy. The CDR3 spells CSARNSYINYGYTF. CDR3 nucleotides: TGCAGTGCTAGAAACTCGTACATTAACTATGGCTACACCTTC.